This T cell receptor (beta chain) was recovered during a study of metastatic and nonmetastatic thyroid tumors. Study in general: Thyroid patients, malignant and benign, had repertoires compared across blood and tumor or nodule tissue.

This clone was counted ten times or more. Trimming cost V 3 bases and J 9 bases, with 5 bases left between them. This CDR3 has 12 residues. In germline, CDR1 is KGHDR, CDR2 SFDVKD. Each patient went into thyroid surgery without having received any treatment. TCRdb reprocessed the PCR reads via MiXCR. The top ten hold about 18% of the sample, which has around 25,000 clones, more than 25% seen once. The V and J genes are TRBV24-1 and TRBJ1-6, with a weak D call TRBD1 (5 bases). The receptor was derived from a male donor with papillary thyroid cancer or a benign thyroid nodule (not recorded which). Some clones in this sample may be carry-over from other donors' samples. Sample: blood. CDR3 amino acids: CATSDGGSPLHF. CDR3 nucleotide sequence: TGTGCCACCAGTGATGGGGGTTCACCCCTCCACTTT.